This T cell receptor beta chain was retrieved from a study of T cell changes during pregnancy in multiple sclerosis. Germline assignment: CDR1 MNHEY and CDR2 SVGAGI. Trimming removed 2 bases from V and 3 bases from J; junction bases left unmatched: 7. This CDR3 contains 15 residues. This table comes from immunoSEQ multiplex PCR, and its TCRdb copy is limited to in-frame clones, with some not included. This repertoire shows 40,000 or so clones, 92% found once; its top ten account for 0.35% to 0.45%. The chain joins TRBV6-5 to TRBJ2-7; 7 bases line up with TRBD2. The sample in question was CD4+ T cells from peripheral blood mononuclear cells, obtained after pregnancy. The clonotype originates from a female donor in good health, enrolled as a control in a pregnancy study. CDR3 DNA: TGTGCCAGCAGTTACCAGGGAGGGTCGTTCTACGAGCAGTACTTC. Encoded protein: CASSYQGGSFYEQYF.